Listed below are T cell receptor beta chains from one sample, sequenced in a study of T cell changes during pregnancy in multiple sclerosis. Repertoires were generated with immunoSEQ multiplex PCR, while TCRdb's copy carries only in-frame clones and drops some. Seen here are 30,000 to 45,000 clones, around nine tenths observed once, and the top ten hold about 0.42%. The material sequenced was CD4+ T cells from peripheral blood mononuclear cells, taken in the third trimester of pregnancy. These receptors originate from a female donor with multiple sclerosis, enrolled in a pregnancy study. The CDR3 runs from the conserved cysteine through the conserved F or W. A D gene is named only where the DNA matches it firmly. A clone size is listed for some rows: how often the clone was seen (once, few, many), or a class if it is expanded.

abundance: .; v_gene: TRBV30; j_gene: TRBJ2-3; d_gene: .; CDR3aa: CAWGGVATDTQYF; CDR3nt: TGTGCCTGGGGCGGGGTTGCCACAGATACGCAGTATTTT
abundance: .; v_gene: TRBV19; j_gene: TRBJ2-7; d_gene: .; CDR3aa: CASSNRQGTYEQYF; CDR3nt: TGTGCCAGTTCAAATCGACAAGGAACCTACGAGCAGTACTTC
abundance: once; v_gene: TRBV18; j_gene: TRBJ1-4; d_gene: .; CDR3aa: CASSLMGGIKGEKLFF; CDR3nt: TGTGCCAGCTCCCTCATGGGGGGGATAAAGGGCGAAAAACTGTTTTTT
abundance: .; v_gene: TRBV18; j_gene: TRBJ2-2; d_gene: TRBD2; CDR3aa: CASSPPGLAGNTGELFF; CDR3nt: TGTGCCAGCTCACCACCGGGACTAGCGGGGAACACCGGGGAGCTGTTTTTT
abundance: .; v_gene: TRBV5-1; j_gene: TRBJ1-4; d_gene: TRBD1; CDR3aa: CASSLTGDRNEKLFF; CDR3nt: TGCGCCAGCAGCTTGACAGGGGATAGAAATGAAAAACTGTTTTTT
abundance: .; v_gene: TRBV4-3; j_gene: TRBJ2-7; d_gene: .; CDR3aa: CASSQERGRRWSYEQYF; CDR3nt: TGCGCCAGCAGCCAAGAAAGGGGCAGAAGGTGGTCCTACGAGCAGTACTTC
abundance: .; v_gene: TRBV28; j_gene: TRBJ1-1; d_gene: .; CDR3aa: CASSRTVLPNTEAFF; CDR3nt: TGTGCCAGCAGTCGGACAGTGTTACCGAACACTGAAGCTTTCTTT
abundance: .; v_gene: TRBV20-1; j_gene: TRBJ2-7; d_gene: .; CDR3aa: CSASSYEQYF; CDR3nt: TGCAGTGCTAGTAGCTACGAGCAGTACTTC
abundance: .; v_gene: TRBV9; j_gene: TRBJ1-1; d_gene: .; CDR3aa: CASSSTGSTEAFF; CDR3nt: TGTGCCAGCAGCTCAACAGGGAGCACTGAAGCTTTCTTT
abundance: once; v_gene: TRBV10-1; j_gene: TRBJ2-7; d_gene: TRBD1; CDR3aa: CASSDSGTGLHEQYF; CDR3nt: TGCGCCAGCAGTGATTCCGGGACAGGGCTCCACGAGCAGTACTTC
abundance: .; v_gene: TRBV5-1; j_gene: TRBJ2-1; d_gene: TRBD1; CDR3aa: CASSLLGTGRLNEQFF; CDR3nt: TGCGCCAGCAGCTTGCTTGGGACAGGCAGGTTAAATGAGCAGTTCTTC
abundance: once; v_gene: TRBV7-6; j_gene: TRBJ1-1; d_gene: .; CDR3aa: CASSQNRNTEAFF; CDR3nt: TGTGCCAGCAGCCAGAACAGGAACACTGAAGCTTTCTTT
abundance: .; v_gene: TRBV25-1; j_gene: TRBJ1-2; d_gene: .; CDR3aa: CASSEPGKANYGYTF; CDR3nt: TGTGCCAGCAGTGAACCCGGGAAGGCTAACTATGGCTACACCTTC